This T cell receptor beta chain was observed in a study of cytomegalovirus exposure and HLA in healthy donors. Germline CDR1 and CDR2: MGHRA and YSYEKL. The CDR3 length is 15 residues. PCR involved 60 Vbeta and 13 Jbeta primers. Profiling relied on immunoSEQ multiplex PCR, and the TCRdb table lists in-frame clones only, not all of them. The sample has more than 80,000 clones, roughly 80% seen once. Sequencing was done on a sample of PBMCs. The TCR sequence derives from a man aged 35 to 55 in good health and CMV-seronegative. The chain joins TRBV4-1 to TRBJ2-5; D is unresolved. The end of the DNA is better explained by TRBJ2-7, so the J call may be wrong. As DNA, the CDR3 is TGCGCCAGCAGCCAAGCCCCCCAGCGACTCTACGAGCAGTACTTC. Its protein is CASSQAPQRLYEQYF.